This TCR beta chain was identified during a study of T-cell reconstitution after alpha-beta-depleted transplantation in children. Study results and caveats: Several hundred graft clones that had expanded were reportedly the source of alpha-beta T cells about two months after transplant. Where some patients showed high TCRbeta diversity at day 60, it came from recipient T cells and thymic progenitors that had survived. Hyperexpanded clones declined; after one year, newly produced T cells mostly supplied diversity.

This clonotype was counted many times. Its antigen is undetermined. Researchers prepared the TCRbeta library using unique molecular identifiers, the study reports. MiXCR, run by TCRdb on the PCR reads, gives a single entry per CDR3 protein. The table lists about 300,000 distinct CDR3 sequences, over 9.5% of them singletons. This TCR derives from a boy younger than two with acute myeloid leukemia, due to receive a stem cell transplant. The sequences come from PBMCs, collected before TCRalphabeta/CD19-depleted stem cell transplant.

The CDR3 protein is CASRGTSGVREQYF. The CDR3 region has the DNA TGTGCCAGCCGGGGGACTAGCGGGGTGAGGGAGCAGTACTTC. This chain connects TRBV6-5 to TRBJ2-7, with 13 bases matching TRBD2. The CDR3 spans 14 residues. Germline trimming cut 8 bases from V and 7 bases from J; bases unmatched to any gene: 8. Germline values: CDR1 MNHEY, CDR2 SVGAGI.